These 8 T cell receptor beta chains share one sample of origin, sequenced in a study of blood T cell repertoires in COVID-19 (dated by TCRdb to the early 2020s). Library creation used the immunoSEQ multiplex PCR assay. TCRdb limited this immuneACCESS table to in-frame rearrangements with V and J called. A share of clones is missing; checked studies link under half to unresolved V genes, and the rest is unexplained. In this sample the table shows about 140,000 clones, about 80% of which occur a single time. Under 5% of the sample is in the top ten clones. Sequencing was performed on peripheral blood. These receptors were taken from a woman aged 60 to 75 with acute or convalescent COVID-19.

The chain links TRBV29-1 to TRBJ2-1; the D gene is possibly TRBD2 (6 bases). Germline V lookup: CDR1 SQVTM, CDR2 ANQGSEA. V gave up 4 bases and J gave up 8 bases, with 9 bases separating them. CDR3 length: 11 residues. CDR3 protein: CSVAASDEQFF. For the CDR3, the DNA is TGCAGCGTTGCGGCTAGCGATGAGCAGTTCTTC.

The rearrangement uses TRBV11-3 and TRBJ2-2; D remains unclear. Germline V gives CDR1 SGHNT, CDR2 YENEEA. The CDR3 totals 13 residues. Trimming removed 2 bases from V and 5 bases from J, with 6 bases in between. In DNA form, the CDR3 reads TGTGCCAGCAGCTTACACTCGACCGGGGAGCTGTTTTTT. It encodes CASSLHSTGELFF.

The V gene is TRBV11-2, the J gene TRBJ2-1, with D possibly matching TRBD1 (5 bases). The CDR3 loop spans 14 amino acids. The V and J ends lost 5 bases and 6 bases respectively, with 14 bases between them. Germline loops: CDR1 SGHAT, CDR2 FQNNGV. The CDR3 nucleotides read TGTGCCAGCAGCCGACAATGGGGCAGCAATGAGCAGTTCTTC. This sequence encodes CASSRQWGSNEQFF.

The chain links TRBV5-5 to TRBJ1-5, with D hard to call. Trimming cost V 5 bases and J 1 base, with 13 bases left between them. Germline CDR1 is SGHKS and CDR2 is YYEKEE (reference sequence). The length of the CDR3 is 15 residues. CDR3 nucleotide sequence: TGTGCCAGCAGTTTTGGCCCCTTAAGCAATCAGCCCCAGCATTTT. It codes for CASSFGPLSNQPQHF. Full variable domain (rest looked up from reference TRBV5-5 and TRBJ1-5): DAGVTQSPTHLIKTRGQQVTLRCSPISGHKSVSWYQQVLGQGPQFIFQYYEKEERGRGNFPDRFSARQFPNYSSELNVNALLLGDSALYLCASSFGPLSNQPQHFGDGTRLSIL.

The V call is TRBV20-1, the J call TRBJ2-7, with 7 bases fitting TRBD2. The V gene end was trimmed by 3 bases and the J gene end by 2 bases; junction bases not matched to a gene: 10. Germline V gives CDR1 DFQATT, CDR2 SNEGSKA (reference sequence). CDR3 size: 15 residues. CDR3 in DNA: TGCAGTGCTAGTTCGTCGGCTAGCGGACCCTACGAGCAGTACTTC. This codes for CSASSSASGPYEQYF.

J is TRBJ2-7 and V is TRBV4-2, with 7 bases matching TRBD2. The V and J ends lost 4 bases and 2 bases, in that order; junction bases with no gene match: 8. Germline CDR1 is LGHNA and CDR2 is YNFKEQ. This CDR3 contains 15 residues. The CDR3 here is CASSPRLAVAYEQYF. The CDR3 DNA reads TGTGCCAGCAGCCCTCGACTAGCTGTGGCCTACGAGCAGTACTTC.

This chain connects TRBV30 to TRBJ1-2; D is unresolved. Looked up from germline, CDR1 is GTSNPN and CDR2 is SVGIG (reference sequence). This CDR3 contains 16 residues. Between the trimmed V and J ends, which lost 0 bases and 4 bases, there was a span of 18 bases. This CDR3 is CAWSVRSSASGYGYTF. In nucleotides, the CDR3 is TGTGCCTGGAGTGTACGTAGCAGCGCCTCGGGCTATGGCTACACCTTC.

This sequence joins TRBV2 and TRBJ1-3; D is unresolved. This CDR3 has 16 amino acids. Trimming cost V 3 bases and J 0 bases, with 12 bases left between them. The V gene's germline CDR1 is SNHLY and CDR2 FYNNEI. CDR3 sequence reads: CASSDQNRISGNTIYF. The CDR3 DNA reads as TGTGCCAGCAGTGATCAAAACAGAATCTCTGGAAACACCATATATTTT. The whole variable domain, remainder taken from reference TRBV2 and TRBJ1-3, is EPEVTQTPSHQVTQMGQEVILRCVPISNHLYFYWYRQILGQKVEFLVSFYNNEISEKSEIFDDQFSVERPDGSNFTLKIRSTKLEDSAMYFCASSDQNRISGNTIYFGEGSWLTVV.